Each of the 7 T cell receptor beta chains below was sequenced from the same sample in a study of cytomegalovirus exposure and HLA in healthy donors. Primers for the PCR totalled 60 Vbeta and 13 Jbeta. Produced via immunoSEQ multiplex PCR; TCRdb's table is partial and in-frame only. The repertoire has about 140,000 clones, approximately 80% of them found once; the top ten carry approximately 5.1%. The sample consisted of PBMCs. These receptor sequences come from a male donor in good health and CMV-seronegative.

This clone has only a few counts. The rearrangement links TRBV28 to TRBJ2-7; no definite D call. Trimming shortened V by 6 bases and J by 4 bases, and 13 bases separated the two germline ends. The CDR3 loop spans 13 amino acids. Per germline, CDR1 MDHEN and CDR2 SYDVKM. This CDR3 is CASSTRIRYEQYF. DNA of the CDR3: TGTGCCAGCAGCACTCGTATACGATACGAGCAGTACTTC. Using reference TRBV28 and TRBJ2-7 for the parts outside the CDR3, the full variable domain is DVKVTQSSRYLVKRTGEKVFLECVQDMDHENMFWYRQDPGLGLRLIYFSYDVKMKEKGDIPEGYSVSREKKERFSLILESASTNQTSMYLCASSTRIRYEQYFGPGTRLTVT.

The gene calls are TRBV27 and TRBJ1-2, with D unclear. Germline CDR1 is MNHEY and CDR2 is SMNVEV (reference sequence). This CDR3 region has 14 residues. Trimming pared 0 bases from V and 3 bases from J, leaving 8 bases between. CDR3 in DNA: TGTGCCAGCAGTTTATCTGGCCGGGACTATGGCTACACCTTC. Translated: CASSLSGRDYGYTF.

The chain has TRBV20-1 and TRBJ2-1, with 8 bases matching TRBD1. The CDR3 is 10 residues long. The junction had 3 bases not matched to a gene; V was cut back by 4 bases and J by 13 bases. The V gene's germline CDR1 is DFQATT and CDR2 SNEGSKA (reference sequence). The CDR3 is CSANDRGQFF. CDR3 coding DNA: TGCAGTGCTAACGACAGGGGCCAGTTCTTC.

The gene calls are TRBV19 and TRBJ2-4; a weak D match, TRBD2 (5 bases). V was pared by 4 bases and J by 8 bases, with 12 bases between. This CDR3 is built from 13 residues. Germline values: CDR1 LNHDA, CDR2 SQIVND (reference sequence). This CDR3 reads CASSTPGWDIQYF. The CDR3 DNA is TGTGCCAGTAGTACCCCGGGGTGGGACATTCAGTACTTC.

This sequence joins TRBV6-6 and TRBJ2-1; D is uncertain. The germline V gene has CDR1 MNHNY and CDR2 SVGAGI (reference sequence). This CDR3 spans 15 amino acids. V lost 7 bases and J 9 bases, leaving 22 bases between the germline ends. CDR3 protein: CASNPLESRRSEQFF. The CDR3 DNA reads as TGTGCCAGCAACCCTTTGGAGTCCCGACGGAGTGAGCAGTTCTTC.

This clone occurred a few times. J is TRBJ1-1 and V is TRBV27; no clear D. The CDR3 covers 14 residues. V was pared by 6 bases and J by 2 bases, with 13 bases between. CDR1 is MNHEY and CDR2 is SMNVEV in the germline V gene (reference sequence). The CDR3 nucleotides read TGTGCCAGCAGCTTTATACCGGGAAACACTGAAGCTTTCTTT. Its translation is CASSFIPGNTEAFF.

Only a few counts were recorded for this clone. The chain has TRBV5-6 and TRBJ1-6; D not resolved. Germline CDR1 reads SGHDT; CDR2 reads YYEEEE. V was pared by 0 bases and J by 7 bases, with 8 bases between. This CDR3 is 14 amino acids long. CDR3 protein: CASSLVGTNSPLHF. The CDR3 nucleotides read TGTGCCAGCAGCTTGGTGGGCACGAATTCACCCCTCCACTTT.